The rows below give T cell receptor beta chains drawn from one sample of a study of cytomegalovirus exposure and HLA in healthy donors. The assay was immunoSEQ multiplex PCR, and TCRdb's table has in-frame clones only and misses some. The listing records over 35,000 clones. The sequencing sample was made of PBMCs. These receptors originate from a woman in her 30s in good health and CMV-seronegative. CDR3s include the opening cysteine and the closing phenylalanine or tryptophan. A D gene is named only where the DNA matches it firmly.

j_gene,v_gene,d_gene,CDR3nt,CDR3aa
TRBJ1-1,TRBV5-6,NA,TGTGCCAGCAGCTTGTGGGGCCGGAACACTGAAGCTTTCTTT,CASSLWGRNTEAFF
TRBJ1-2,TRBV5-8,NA,TGTGCCAGCAGCTTTGAGAATGCATATGGCTACACCTTC,CASSFENAYGYTF
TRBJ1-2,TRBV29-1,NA,TGCAGCGTTCCCGGGCCCTCGGGGGATGATGGCTACACCTTC,CSVPGPSGDDGYTF
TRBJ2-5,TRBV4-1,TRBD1,TGCGCCAGCAGCCGATCCGGGACAGGGGAGACCCAGTACTTC,CASSRSGTGETQYF
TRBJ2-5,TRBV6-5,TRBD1,TGTGCCAGCAGGGGGACAGGGAAAGAGACCCAGTACTTC,CASRGTGKETQYF
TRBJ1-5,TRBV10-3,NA,TGTGCCATCTCGACAGGCCCACAGCCCCAGCATTTT,CAISTGPQPQHF
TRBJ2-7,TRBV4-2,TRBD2,TGTGCCAGCAGCCAAAATCGGGGGGATCCCTACGAGCAGTACTTC,CASSQNRGDPYEQYF
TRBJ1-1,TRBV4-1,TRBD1,TGCGCCAGCAGCCAAGCCCCGACAGGGATCACTGAAGCTTTCTTT,CASSQAPTGITEAFF
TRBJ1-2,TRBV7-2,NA,TGTGCCAGCAGCTTAGAAAGAGGGCAAGGCTATGGCTACACCTTC,CASSLERGQGYGYTF
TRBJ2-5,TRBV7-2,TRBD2,TGTGCCAGCAGCCTGTGGGGACTAGCGGGAATGGAGACCCAGTACTTC,CASSLWGLAGMETQYF
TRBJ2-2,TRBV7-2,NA,TGTGCCAGCAGCTTACTCGGGGCGAACACCGGGGAGCTGTTTTTT,CASSLLGANTGELFF
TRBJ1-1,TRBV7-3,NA,TGTGCCAGCAGCTTAAATCCGGGTCTGAACACTGAAGCTTTCTTT,CASSLNPGLNTEAFF
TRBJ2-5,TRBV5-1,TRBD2,TGCGCCAGCAGCCTCTCGATAGCGGGACTCCAAGAGACCCAGTACTTC,CASSLSIAGLQETQYF
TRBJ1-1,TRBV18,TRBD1,TGTGCCAGCTCACCTCCGACAGGGGCCCCCACTGAAGCTTTCTTT,CASSPPTGAPTEAFF
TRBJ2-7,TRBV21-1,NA,TGTGCCAGCAGCAACCTTATCTCGGGACAGGGACCCTACGAGCAGTACTTC,CASSNLISGQGPYEQYF
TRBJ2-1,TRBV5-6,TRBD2,TGTGCCAGCAGCCCGACAACTAGCGGGAGGGCTAATGAGCAGTTCTTC,CASSPTTSGRANEQFF
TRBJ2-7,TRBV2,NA,TGTGCCAGCAGGGATAGACAGAGAAGCTACGAGCAGTACTTC,CASRDRQRSYEQYF
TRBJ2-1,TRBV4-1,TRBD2,TGCGCCAGCAGCCATGAGCCGGGACTAGCGGGAGGGAGCTCCTACAATGAGCAGTTCTTC,CASSHEPGLAGGSSYNEQFF
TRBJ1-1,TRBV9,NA,TGTGCCAGCAGCGTAGATCAGGGTTGGACTGAAGCTTTCTTT,CASSVDQGWTEAFF
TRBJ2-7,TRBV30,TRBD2,TGTGCCTGGGGACTAAGCGGGAAGGACGAGCAGTACTTC,CAWGLSGKDEQYF
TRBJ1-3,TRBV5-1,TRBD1,TGCGCCAGCAGCCTCACCCTGACAGGGCCTGGAAACACCATATATTTT,CASSLTLTGPGNTIYF
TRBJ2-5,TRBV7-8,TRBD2,TGTGCCAGCAGCCCCGGGACTAGCGGGAGTGTAGAGACCCAGTACTTC,CASSPGTSGSVETQYF
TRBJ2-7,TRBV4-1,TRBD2,TGCGCCAGCAGCCGCGGGACTAGCGGGATGTACTTC,CASSRGTSGMYF
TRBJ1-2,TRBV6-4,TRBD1,TGTGCCAGCAGCTTATACAGGGGGCCTAACTATGGCTACACCTTC,CASSLYRGPNYGYTF
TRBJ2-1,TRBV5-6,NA,TGTGCCAGCAGCTTGAACCTAGCTGGTGAGCAGTTCTTC,CASSLNLAGEQFF
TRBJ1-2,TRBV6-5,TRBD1,TGTGCCAGCAGTTCCCCGACAGGGCGGTCCTATGGCTACACCTTC,CASSSPTGRSYGYTF
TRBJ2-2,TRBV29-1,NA,TGCAGCGTTCAACAGGAAAGGGGGACCGGGGAGCTGTTTTTT,CSVQQERGTGELFF
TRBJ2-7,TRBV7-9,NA,TGTGCCAGCAGCTTACCTACTAGGGAGCAGTACTTC,CASSLPTREQYF
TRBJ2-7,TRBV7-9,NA,TGTGCCAGCAGCTTAGACAGCTCCTACGAGCAGTACTTC,CASSLDSSYEQYF
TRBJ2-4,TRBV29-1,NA,TGCAGCGTTGAGAGCCTAGCCAAAAACATTCAGTACTTC,CSVESLAKNIQYF
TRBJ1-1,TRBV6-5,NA,TGTGCCAGCAGTTTGTCTGGGAGTGAAGCTTTCTTT,CASSLSGSEAFF
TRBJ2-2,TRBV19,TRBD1,TGTGCCAGTAGTTCCCCCGGCAGGGGGAGCACCGGGGAGCTGTTTTTT,CASSSPGRGSTGELFF
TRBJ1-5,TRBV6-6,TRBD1,TGTGCCAGCAGTTACGAGACAGGGGAAAATCAGCCCCAGCATTTT,CASSYETGENQPQHF
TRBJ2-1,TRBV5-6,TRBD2,TGTGCCAGCAGCTTGGAAAGCGGGAGCTCCTACAATGAGCAGTTCTTC,CASSLESGSSYNEQFF
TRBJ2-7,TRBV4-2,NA,TGTGCCAGCAGCCAAGATTTGGGAGCGGCTTCCTACGAGCAGTACTTC,CASSQDLGAASYEQYF
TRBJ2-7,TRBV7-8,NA,TGTGCCAGCAGCCACATGCGGACAAAGAGCGACGAGCAGTACTTC,CASSHMRTKSDEQYF
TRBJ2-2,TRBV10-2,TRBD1,TGCGCCAGCAGGGACAGGGACACCGGGGAGCTGTTTTTT,CASRDRDTGELFF
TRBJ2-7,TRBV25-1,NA,TGTGCCAGCAGTGAATGGGAGGTGGGGGGGGCGACCTACGAGCAGTACTTC,CASSEWEVGGATYEQYF
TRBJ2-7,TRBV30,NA,TGTGCCTGGGCCGACATAGGCCCCACCTACGAGCAGTACTTC,CAWADIGPTYEQYF
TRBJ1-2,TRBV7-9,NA,TGTGCCAGCAGCTACCCCGACAGGTCCCTTGCCTATGGCTACACCTTC,CASSYPDRSLAYGYTF